The rows below give T cell receptor beta chains drawn from one sample of a study of radiation and T cells in renal cell carcinoma. Profiled with immunoSEQ multiplex PCR; TCRdb holds only in-frame clones, not every one. The table has approximately 86,000 clones, approximately 80% seen once; the top ten hold around 9.1%. Source: blood, taken from a patient whose treatment included radiotherapy and nephrectomy. The receptors originated from a man aged 50 or older with renal cell carcinoma. The CDR3 runs from the conserved cysteine through the conserved F or W. D genes are given only for firm matches. Size tells how often a clone was seen (once, few, many) or the class of an expanded clone, and some rows leave it out.

cdr3_aa | cdr3_nt | d_call | j_call | v_call | clone_size
CASSLSDEQFF | TGCGCCAGCAGCTTATCCGATGAGCAGTTCTTC | . | TRBJ2-1 | TRBV5-1 | .
CASSRSQGPEAFF | TGTGCCAGCTCACGGTCGCAGGGCCCTGAAGCTTTCTTT | . | TRBJ1-1 | TRBV18 | .
CSVELGSGRELFF | TGCAGCGTTGAACTGGGCAGCGGACGCGAACTGTTTTTT | . | TRBJ1-4 | TRBV29-1 | few
CASSVSDHSSQYF | TGTGCCAGCAGCGTGTCGGACCACTCTTCGCAGTACTTC | . | TRBJ2-7 | TRBV9 | .
CASSFGQGANTGELFF | TGTGCCAGCAGCTTCGGACAGGGGGCTAACACCGGGGAGCTGTTTTTT | TRBD1 | TRBJ2-2 | TRBV11-3 | .
CASSRQVSYEQYF | TGTGCCAGCAGTCGTCAGGTCTCCTACGAGCAGTACTTC | . | TRBJ2-7 | TRBV6-6 | .
CAWRQGDTEAFF | TGTGCCTGGAGACAGGGGGACACTGAAGCTTTCTTT | TRBD1 | TRBJ1-1 | TRBV30 | once
CAWIGAGTSYGYTF | TGTGCCTGGATCGGTGCAGGGACTTCCTATGGCTACACCTTC | . | TRBJ1-2 | TRBV30 | .
CSAILNYGYTF | TGCAGTGCTATTCTGAACTATGGCTACACCTTC | . | TRBJ1-2 | TRBV20-1 | few
CASSLAFRTSRKLRHEDTQYF | TGTGCCAGCAGCTTAGCCTTTAGGACTAGCAGGAAACTGAGACACGAAGATACGCAGTATTTT | TRBD2 | TRBJ2-3 | TRBV7-6 | .
CASSRDSNTEAFF | TGTGCCAGCAGTCGGGACAGCAACACTGAAGCTTTCTTT | TRBD1 | TRBJ1-1 | TRBV6-6 | .
CASSTGGDQPQHF | TGTGCCAGCTCTACCGGAGGAGATCAGCCCCAGCATTTT | . | TRBJ1-5 | TRBV4-2 | .
CASSVAGTPADTQYF | TGTGCCAGCAGCGTAGCAGGGACCCCCGCGGATACGCAGTATTTT | . | TRBJ2-3 | TRBV9 | once
CSVERTANTEAFF | TGCAGCGTTGAAAGAACAGCAAACACTGAAGCTTTCTTT | . | TRBJ1-1 | TRBV29-1 | .
CASSEGTGQETQYF | TGTGCCAGCAGTGAAGGGACAGGACAAGAGACCCAGTACTTC | TRBD1 | TRBJ2-5 | TRBV6-1 | .
CASSSGTSRNTDTQYF | TGTGCCAGCAGCTCGGGGACTAGCAGAAACACAGATACGCAGTATTTT | TRBD2 | TRBJ2-3 | TRBV11-2 | .
CAIGGRALAGITDTQYF | TGTGCCATAGGCGGGAGGGCGCTAGCGGGGATCACAGATACGCAGTATTTT | TRBD2 | TRBJ2-3 | TRBV10-3 | .
CASSSPQGGYTF | TGTGCCAGCAGTTCTCCGCAGGGAGGCTACACCTTC | . | TRBJ1-2 | TRBV28 | .
CASSEVGQNSGANVLTF | TGTGCCAGCAGTGAAGTGGGACAGAACTCTGGGGCCAACGTCCTGACTTTC | TRBD1 | TRBJ2-6 | TRBV2 | .
CASSLDTGSDTEAFF | TGTGCCAGCAGCTTAGATACCGGGTCCGACACTGAAGCTTTCTTT | . | TRBJ1-1 | TRBV11-2 | .
CASSPGPGQYF | TGTGCCAGCAGCCCGGGCCCAGGGCAGTACTTC | . | TRBJ2-7 | TRBV6-6 | few
CASRERGAPGNEQFF | TGTGCCAGTAGGGAGCGGGGGGCCCCTGGTAATGAGCAGTTCTTC | TRBD2 | TRBJ2-1 | TRBV19 | .
CASSLAGTSGTDTQYF | TGCGCCAGCAGCTTGGCCGGGACTAGCGGCACAGATACGCAGTATTTT | TRBD2 | TRBJ2-3 | TRBV5-1 | .
CASSRGQGNSYEQYF | TGTGCCAGCAGCCGTGGACAGGGAAACTCCTACGAGCAGTACTTC | TRBD1 | TRBJ2-7 | TRBV14 | .
CASSARGGQETQYF | TGTGCCAGCAGTGCCCGGGGGGGCCAAGAGACCCAGTACTTC | TRBD2 | TRBJ2-5 | TRBV25-1 | .
CASSFLGDSNQPQHF | TGCGCCAGCAGCTTCCTAGGGGATAGCAATCAGCCCCAGCATTTT | . | TRBJ1-5 | TRBV5-1 | once
CASSPIASNQPQHF | TGTGCCAGCAGTCCGATAGCTAGCAATCAGCCCCAGCATTTT | . | TRBJ1-5 | TRBV6-4 | .
CASSFTSGGYNEQFF | TGTGCCAGCAGCTTTACTAGCGGGGGCTACAATGAGCAGTTCTTC | TRBD2 | TRBJ2-1 | TRBV7-6 | .
CASSQDLRAAGEAFF | TGTGCCAGCAGCCAAGATCTGAGGGCCGCCGGTGAAGCTTTCTTT | . | TRBJ1-1 | TRBV4-2 | few
CASRPKGMDTDTQYF | TGTGCCAGCAGGCCTAAGGGGATGGACACAGATACGCAGTATTTT | . | TRBJ2-3 | TRBV7-2 | .
CASGLVGGTDTQYF | TGTGCCAGCGGATTGGTGGGGGGCACAGATACGCAGTATTTT | . | TRBJ2-3 | TRBV9 | .
CASSFLLGSGANVLTF | TGTGCCAGCAGTTTTCTTCTCGGCTCTGGGGCCAACGTCCTGACTTTC | . | TRBJ2-6 | TRBV28 | once
CASSDEATQVAGDEQFF | TGTGCCAGCAGCGATGAGGCAACACAGGTAGCGGGAGATGAGCAGTTCTTC | TRBD2 | TRBJ2-1 | TRBV9 | .
CASSQEATQYF | TGCGCCAGCAGCCAAGAGGCTACGCAGTATTTT | . | TRBJ2-3 | TRBV4-1 | .
CASSIKGRVIGQPQHF | TGTGCCAGTAGTATCAAGGGCAGGGTTATCGGTCAGCCCCAGCATTTT | . | TRBJ1-5 | TRBV19 | .
CATTGENYEQYF | TGTGCCACCACAGGTGAGAACTACGAGCAGTACTTC | . | TRBJ2-7 | TRBV28 | once
CASSLSTANSGANVLTF | TGTGCCAGCAGCTTATCCACAGCGAACTCTGGGGCCAACGTCCTGACTTTC | . | TRBJ2-6 | TRBV11-1 | .
CATSAQGGAGNQPQHF | TGTGCAACCTCAGCCCAGGGTGGAGCTGGCAATCAGCCCCAGCATTTT | . | TRBJ1-5 | TRBV19 | .
CATSSEGGYGYTF | TGTGCCACCAGCAGTGAGGGTGGCTATGGCTACACCTTC | . | TRBJ1-2 | TRBV15 | .
CSVRVTLKGTEAFF | TGCAGCGTCCGAGTGACCTTAAAGGGCACTGAAGCTTTCTTT | . | TRBJ1-1 | TRBV29-1 | .
CASSRRTSGGTDQETQYF | TGTGCCAGCAGTCGTCGGACTAGCGGGGGGACTGATCAAGAGACCCAGTACTTC | TRBD2 | TRBJ2-5 | TRBV2 | few
CASGEDGTRADTQYF | TGTGCCAGCGGGGAGGATGGGACTAGAGCAGATACGCAGTATTTT | TRBD2 | TRBJ2-3 | TRBV2 | .
CASSQTSGEGETQYF | TGCGCCAGCAGCCAGACTAGCGGGGAGGGAGAGACCCAGTACTTC | TRBD2 | TRBJ2-5 | TRBV5-1 | .
CASRPMNTEAFF | TGTGCCAGCAGACCGATGAACACTGAAGCTTTCTTT | . | TRBJ1-1 | TRBV6-6 | .
CASSPTGLSYEQYF | TGTGCCAGCAGCCCGACAGGGTTATCCTACGAGCAGTACTTC | . | TRBJ2-7 | TRBV12-1 | .
CASSWGSEQPLHF | TGTGCCAGCAGCTGGGGTAGCGAACAACCCCTCCACTTT | . | TRBJ1-6 | TRBV7-3 | .
CASSSPSPTAHRLAAYNEQFF | TGCGCCAGCAGCTCACCATCCCCGACTGCCCACAGACTAGCGGCCTACAATGAGCAGTTCTTC | TRBD2 | TRBJ2-1 | TRBV5-1 | .
CASSQDTSNQPQHF | TGCGCCAGCAGCCAAGACACTAGCAATCAGCCCCAGCATTTT | . | TRBJ1-5 | TRBV4-3 | .
CASLGPSSYNEQFF | TGTGCCAGCTTGGGACCGAGCTCCTACAATGAGCAGTTCTTC | . | TRBJ2-1 | TRBV28 | .
CASSQGSNTEAFF | TGTGCCAGCAGTCAGGGGTCAAACACTGAAGCTTTCTTT | . | TRBJ1-1 | TRBV14 | many
CASSPGKGSNTEAFF | TGTGCCAGCAGCCCCGGGAAGGGTTCGAACACTGAAGCTTTCTTT | . | TRBJ1-1 | TRBV7-8 | .
CAWSVGFGYGYTF | TGTGCCTGGAGTGTTGGGTTCGGGTATGGCTACACCTTC | . | TRBJ1-2 | TRBV30 | .
CASSPMRDRVIFYEQYF | TGTGCCAGCTCACCAATGCGAGACAGGGTTATTTTCTACGAGCAGTACTTC | TRBD1 | TRBJ2-7 | TRBV18 | .
CASSLRPGGNTGELFF | TGTGCCAGCAGCTTAAGGCCGGGGGGGAACACCGGGGAGCTGTTTTTT | TRBD2 | TRBJ2-2 | TRBV7-2 | once
CASSLAPVYEQYF | TGTGCCAGCAGTTTAGCCCCAGTCTACGAGCAGTACTTC | . | TRBJ2-7 | TRBV27 | .
CASSGQYNEQFF | TGTGCCAGCAGCGGCCAATACAATGAGCAGTTCTTC | . | TRBJ2-1 | TRBV28 | .
CASSLYAGVEQYF | TGTGCCAGCAGCTTATACGCGGGTGTCGAGCAGTACTTC | . | TRBJ2-7 | TRBV7-9 | .
CASSLVGGDLFTDTQYF | TGTGCCAGCAGCTTAGTCGGCGGGGACCTCTTCACAGATACGCAGTATTTT | . | TRBJ2-3 | TRBV7-2 | .
CASGLNRNSPLHF | TGTGCTAGTGGTTTGAATAGGAATTCACCCCTCCACTTT | . | TRBJ1-6 | TRBV12-5 | .